These T cell receptor beta chains were read from a single sample in a study of cytomegalovirus exposure and HLA in healthy donors. Clones were sequenced by immunoSEQ multiplex PCR, and TCRdb holds only the in-frame ones, with some missing. This table holds 150,000 to 200,000 clones, around nine tenths found once. The sequenced sample was PBMCs. These receptors all come from a woman under 30 in good health and CMV-seronegative. The CDR3 runs from the conserved cysteine through the conserved F or W. Each record gives: clone size, J gene, D gene, V gene, CDR3 protein, CDR3 DNA. The D gene is left open where the match is weak. Clone size is shown for a subset of rows, as once, few, many or a class of expanded clone.

-,TRBJ2-2,-,TRBV7-9,CASSPWGANTGELFF,TGTGCCAGCAGCCCGTGGGGCGCGAACACCGGGGAGCTGTTTTTT
-,TRBJ2-7,-,TRBV6-6,CASSYRDTSYEQYF,TGTGCCAGCAGTTACCGGGACACCTCCTACGAGCAGTACTTC
few,TRBJ2-1,TRBD2,TRBV4-1,CASSQGRGSSYNEQFF,TGCGCCAGCAGCCAAGGGCGGGGGTCCTCCTACAATGAGCAGTTCTTC
-,TRBJ2-7,-,TRBV19,CASSFGQVPSYEQYF,TGTGCCAGTTCTTTTGGGCAGGTCCCCTCCTACGAGCAGTACTTC
-,TRBJ2-7,TRBD2,TRBV10-3,CAIRVAGDTYEQYF,TGTGCCATCAGGGTAGCGGGAGACACCTACGAGCAGTACTTC
-,TRBJ2-5,TRBD2,TRBV10-3,CAIKRDPRETQYF,TGTGCCATCAAGCGGGACCCGCGTGAGACCCAGTACTTC
-,TRBJ1-1,-,TRBV28,CASSTGTPAEGTEAFF,TGTGCCAGCAGCACTGGGACCCCCGCGGAGGGCACTGAAGCTTTCTTT
-,TRBJ1-1,-,TRBV27,CASSPGAGGEAFF,TGTGCCAGCAGCCCGGGTGCCGGGGGTGAAGCTTTCTTT
once,TRBJ1-5,TRBD1,TRBV6-5,CASRRQGAINQPQHF,TGTGCCAGCAGACGACAGGGGGCGATCAATCAGCCCCAGCATTTT
once,TRBJ2-7,-,TRBV21-1,CASSKGSGGTTGSSYEQYF,TGTGCCAGCAGCAAAGGCTCGGGGGGTACCACCGGCTCCTCCTACGAGCAGTACTTC
few,TRBJ1-4,-,TRBV5-6,CASSLGQGTRLGGKLFF,TGTGCCAGCAGCTTGGGTCAGGGGACAAGGCTAGGTGGAAAACTGTTTTTT
-,TRBJ1-4,TRBD1,TRBV9,CASSPGNAGGNEKLFF,TGTGCCAGCAGCCCAGGGAACGCAGGGGGCAATGAAAAACTGTTTTTT
-,TRBJ1-2,-,TRBV5-5,CASSLELAFNYGYTF,TGTGCCAGCAGCTTGGAACTTGCCTTTAACTATGGCTACACCTTC
-,TRBJ2-5,-,TRBV9,CASSVGAGRETQYF,TGTGCCAGCAGCGTAGGGGCAGGGAGGGAGACCCAGTACTTC
few,TRBJ2-2,-,TRBV29-1,CSVGDYTGELFF,TGCAGCGTCGGGGACTACACCGGGGAGCTGTTTTTT
-,TRBJ2-7,TRBD1,TRBV5-5,CASSSLRGRSYEQYF,TGTGCCAGCAGCTCGCTCAGGGGGCGGTCCTACGAGCAGTACTTC
-,TRBJ1-4,-,TRBV7-2,CASSPKGRQGREKLFF,TGTGCCAGCAGCCCAAAAGGACGGCAGGGCAGGGAAAAACTGTTTTTT
-,TRBJ2-5,-,TRBV5-1,CASSPGLQETQYF,TGCGCCAGCAGCCCTGGGCTTCAAGAGACCCAGTACTTC
-,TRBJ2-5,-,TRBV11-1,CASSLAGEMETQYF,TGTGCCAGCAGCTTAGCCGGGGAGATGGAGACCCAGTACTTC
-,TRBJ2-7,-,TRBV10-3,CAIRGYGGGNSYEQYF,TGTGCCATCAGGGGGTATGGTGGGGGGAACTCCTACGAGCAGTACTTC
-,TRBJ1-5,TRBD1,TRBV6-1,CASRPGQGSNQPQHF,TGTGCCAGCAGGCCGGGACAGGGAAGCAATCAGCCCCAGCATTTT
-,TRBJ1-2,TRBD1,TRBV4-1,CASSQGFTGDYGYTF,TGCGCCAGCAGCCAAGGTTTCACAGGGGACTATGGCTACACCTTC
few,TRBJ2-7,TRBD2,TRBV10-3,CAISEPSGGKAYEQYF,TGTGCCATCAGTGAGCCCAGCGGGGGTAAGGCCTACGAGCAGTACTTC
few,TRBJ1-4,-,TRBV5-1,CASSPRGGLGEKLFF,TGCGCCAGCAGCCCCAGAGGGGGATTGGGTGAAAAACTGTTTTTT
-,TRBJ2-2,-,TRBV5-1,CASSLGKGAITGELFF,TGCGCCAGCAGCTTGGGAAAAGGGGCCATCACCGGGGAGCTGTTTTTT
-,TRBJ1-1,TRBD1,TRBV5-4,CASSLPRDRGVNTEAFF,TGTGCCAGCAGCTTGCCCCGGGACAGGGGTGTGAACACTGAAGCTTTCTTT
-,TRBJ2-4,TRBD1,TRBV4-1,CASSQEKGAGIQYF,TGCGCCAGCAGCCAAGAAAAGGGGGCAGGCATTCAGTACTTC
-,TRBJ2-1,TRBD2,TRBV11-2,CASSLPAGGMGNEQFF,TGTGCCAGCAGCTTACCAGCGGGAGGGATGGGGAATGAGCAGTTCTTC
-,TRBJ2-7,TRBD1,TRBV5-4,CASSLAGTGKREQYF,TGTGCCAGCAGCTTGGCCGGGACAGGGAAACGTGAGCAGTACTTC
-,TRBJ1-3,-,TRBV6-6,CASSSYTGRINTIYF,TGTGCCAGCAGTTCATATACAGGCCGGATAAACACCATATATTTT
-,TRBJ2-7,-,TRBV7-6,CASRLATSSYEQYF,TGTGCCAGCAGGCTAGCGACCAGCTCCTACGAGCAGTACTTC
-,TRBJ1-2,TRBD1,TRBV14,CASSHTGGAYGYTF,TGTGCCAGCAGCCACACAGGGGGGGCCTATGGCTACACCTTC
-,TRBJ2-1,TRBD2,TRBV5-1,CASSLAGGSSYNEQFF,TGCGCCAGCAGCTTGGCGGGGGGGAGCTCCTACAATGAGCAGTTCTTC
-,TRBJ2-5,TRBD1,TRBV18,CASSSGQGAQETQYF,TGTGCCAGCTCATCCGGACAGGGGGCCCAAGAGACCCAGTACTTC
-,TRBJ2-5,TRBD2,TRBV5-1,CASSLISGNQETQYF,TGCGCCAGCAGCTTGATTAGCGGGAACCAAGAGACCCAGTACTTC
-,TRBJ1-2,-,TRBV2,CATRGDSNYGYTF,TGTGCCACCCGGGGAGATTCTAACTATGGCTACACCTTC
-,TRBJ2-7,TRBD2,TRBV6-1,CAGASGSYEQYF,TGTGCCGGGGCTAGCGGGAGTTACGAGCAGTACTTC
-,TRBJ1-5,TRBD1,TRBV7-2,CASSLAAGGAGQPQHF,TGTGCCAGCAGCTTAGCGGCAGGGGGCGCAGGTCAGCCCCAGCATTTT
-,TRBJ1-2,-,TRBV6-5,CASKAASYGYTF,TGTGCCAGCAAGGCAGCGTCCTATGGCTACACCTTC
-,TRBJ2-5,TRBD2,TRBV5-5,CASSFTSGGYQETQYF,TGTGCCAGCAGCTTTACTAGCGGGGGTTACCAAGAGACCCAGTACTTC
-,TRBJ2-7,TRBD1,TRBV15,CATSREDRAREQYF,TGTGCCACCAGCAGAGAGGACAGGGCGCGCGAGCAGTACTTC
-,TRBJ2-5,TRBD2,TRBV7-6,CASSLFRGREHQETQYF,TGTGCCAGCAGCTTATTCCGGGGGAGGGAGCACCAAGAGACCCAGTACTTC
-,TRBJ2-7,TRBD1,TRBV7-3,CASSSFARGRPQYF,TGTGCCAGCAGCTCGTTTGCCAGGGGGCGCCCCCAGTACTTC
-,TRBJ1-1,-,TRBV7-8,CASRGLWRTEAFF,TGTGCCAGCCGGGGTCTCTGGCGCACTGAAGCTTTCTTT
-,TRBJ1-1,-,TRBV5-5,CASSSYNTEAFF,TGTGCCAGCAGCTCCTACAACACTGAAGCTTTCTTT
-,TRBJ1-1,-,TRBV5-4,CASSRAGRETEAFF,TGTGCCAGCAGCAGAGCCGGGAGGGAGACTGAAGCTTTCTTT
once,TRBJ2-7,-,TRBV7-9,CASSLLRSGSSYEQYF,TGTGCCAGCAGCTTACTTAGGAGTGGCTCATCCTACGAGCAGTACTTC
-,TRBJ1-1,-,TRBV5-1,CASSPAGGYTEAFF,TGCGCCAGCAGCCCGGCGGGAGGGTACACTGAAGCTTTCTTT
-,TRBJ1-5,-,TRBV7-9,CASSPETPGGQPQHF,TGTGCCAGCAGCCCAGAGACTCCTGGAGGTCAGCCCCAGCATTTT
-,TRBJ1-5,-,TRBV2,CASSATGGNQPQHF,TGTGCCAGCAGTGCGACAGGTGGGAATCAGCCCCAGCATTTT
few,TRBJ2-1,TRBD2,TRBV30,CAWRVAGSYNEQFF,TGTGCCTGGAGGGTAGCGGGTTCCTACAATGAGCAGTTCTTC
-,TRBJ2-1,TRBD2,TRBV2,CAGSPTSGSNEQFF,TGTGCCGGCTCCCCGACTAGCGGGAGTAATGAGCAGTTCTTC